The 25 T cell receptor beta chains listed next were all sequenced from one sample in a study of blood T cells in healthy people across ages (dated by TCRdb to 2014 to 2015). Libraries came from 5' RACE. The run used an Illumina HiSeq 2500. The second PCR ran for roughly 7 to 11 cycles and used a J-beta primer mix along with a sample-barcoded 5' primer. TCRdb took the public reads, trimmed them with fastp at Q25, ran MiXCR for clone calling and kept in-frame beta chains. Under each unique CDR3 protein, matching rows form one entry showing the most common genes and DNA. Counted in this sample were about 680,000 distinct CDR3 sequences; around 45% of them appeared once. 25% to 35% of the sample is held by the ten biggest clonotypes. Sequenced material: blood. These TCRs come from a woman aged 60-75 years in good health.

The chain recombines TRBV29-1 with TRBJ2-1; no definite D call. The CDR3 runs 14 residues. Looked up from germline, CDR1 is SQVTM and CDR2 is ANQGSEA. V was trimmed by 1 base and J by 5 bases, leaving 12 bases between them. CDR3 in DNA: TGCAGCGTTGAAGGTCTAGGGCCCCACAATGAGCAGTTCTTC. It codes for CSVEGLGPHNEQFF.

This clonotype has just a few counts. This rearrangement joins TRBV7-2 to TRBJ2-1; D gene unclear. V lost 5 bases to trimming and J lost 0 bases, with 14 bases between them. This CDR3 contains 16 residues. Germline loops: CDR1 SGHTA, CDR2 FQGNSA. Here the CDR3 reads CASSLTVYSSYNEQFF. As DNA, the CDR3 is TGTGCCAGCAGCCTGACGGTATATAGCTCCTACAATGAGCAGTTCTTC.

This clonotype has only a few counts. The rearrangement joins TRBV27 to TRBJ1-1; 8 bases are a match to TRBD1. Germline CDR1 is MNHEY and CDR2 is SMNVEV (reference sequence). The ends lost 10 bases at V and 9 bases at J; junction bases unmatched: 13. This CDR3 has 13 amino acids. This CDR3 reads CATFAWDRTQAFF. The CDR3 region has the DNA TGTGCCACATTCGCATGGGACAGGACCCAAGCTTTCTTT.

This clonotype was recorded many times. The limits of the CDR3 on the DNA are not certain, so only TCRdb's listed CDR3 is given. The chain's CDR3 is CASILDRANYGYTF. The chain joins TRBV12-3 or TRBV12-4 to TRBJ1-2; the table gives TRBD1 as D, unverified against the DNA. The CDR3 is made up of 14 amino acids, end residues included.

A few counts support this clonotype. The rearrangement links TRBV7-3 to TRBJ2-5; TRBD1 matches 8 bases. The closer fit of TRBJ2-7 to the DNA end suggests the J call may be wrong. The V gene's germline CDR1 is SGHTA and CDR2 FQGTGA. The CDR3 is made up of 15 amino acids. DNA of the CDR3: TGTGCCAGCAGCCCCTCCGGCAGGGGGCAAGGCGAGCAGTACTTC. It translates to CASSPSGRGQGEQYF.

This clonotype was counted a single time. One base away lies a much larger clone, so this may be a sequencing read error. The CDR3 here is CASSSGGSGNTGELFF. The CDR3 DNA sequence: TGTGCCAGCAGTTCCGGGGGTAGCGGGAACACCGGGGAGCTGTTTTTT. This chain uses TRBV6-6 with TRBJ2-2; TRBD2 might be the D (6 bases). Germline CDR1 reads MNHNY; CDR2 reads SVGAGI (reference sequence). The CDR3 covers 16 residues. V gave up 4 bases and J gave up 1 base, with 13 bases separating them.

The CDR3 loop reads CASSHQGQGRYGYTF. The CDR3 DNA reads as TGCGCCAGCAGCCACCAGGGACAGGGAAGATATGGCTACACCTTC. J is TRBJ1-2 and V is TRBV4-3, with 9 bases that match TRBD1. The CDR3 spans 15 residues. Germline V lookup: CDR1 LGHNA, CDR2 YSLEER. Unmatched junction bases numbered 7, after V lost 3 bases and J lost 5 bases.

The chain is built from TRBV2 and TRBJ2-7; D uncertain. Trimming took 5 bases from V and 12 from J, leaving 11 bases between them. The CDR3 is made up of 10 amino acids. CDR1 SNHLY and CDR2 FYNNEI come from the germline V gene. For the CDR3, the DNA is TGTGCCAGCAGTCTAACCCTTATGTACTTC. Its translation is CASSLTLMYF.

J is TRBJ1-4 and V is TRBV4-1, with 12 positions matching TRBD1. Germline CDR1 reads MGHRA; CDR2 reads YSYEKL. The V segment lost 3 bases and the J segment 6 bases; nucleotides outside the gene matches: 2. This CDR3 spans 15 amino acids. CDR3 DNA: TGCGCCAGCAGCCAGGGGGACAGGGGGCATGAAAAACTGTTTTTT. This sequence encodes CASSQGDRGHEKLFF.

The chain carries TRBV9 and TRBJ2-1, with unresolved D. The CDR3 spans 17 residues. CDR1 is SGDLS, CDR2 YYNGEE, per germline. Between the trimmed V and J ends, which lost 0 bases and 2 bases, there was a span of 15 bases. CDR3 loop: CASSVGRRNWTYNEQFF. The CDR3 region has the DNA TGTGCCAGCAGCGTAGGGCGGCGGAACTGGACCTACAATGAGCAGTTCTTC.

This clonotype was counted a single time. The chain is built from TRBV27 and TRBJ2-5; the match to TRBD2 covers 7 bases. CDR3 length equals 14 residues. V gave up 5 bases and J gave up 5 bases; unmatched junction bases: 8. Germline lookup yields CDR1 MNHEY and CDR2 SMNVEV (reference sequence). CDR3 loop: CASSNRPRGETQYF. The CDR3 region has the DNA TGTGCCAGCAGTAACCGGCCGCGGGGGGAGACCCAGTACTTC.

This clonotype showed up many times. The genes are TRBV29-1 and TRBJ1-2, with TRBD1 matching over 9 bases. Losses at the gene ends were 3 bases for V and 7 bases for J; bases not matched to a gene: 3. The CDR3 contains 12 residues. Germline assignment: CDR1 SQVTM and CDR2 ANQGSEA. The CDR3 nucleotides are TGCAGCGTTGAGTGGGACAGGGTTGGCTACACCTTC. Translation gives CSVEWDRVGYTF.

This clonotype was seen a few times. This CDR3 reads CASSEGLLSYEQYF. CDR3 sequence (DNA): TGTGCCAGCAGTGAAGGGCTGCTCTCCTACGAGCAGTACTTC. J is TRBJ2-7 and V is TRBV6-1; D uncertain. The CDR3 is made up of 14 amino acids. Germline loops: CDR1 MNHNS, CDR2 SASEGT. Trimming stripped 1 base from V and 0 bases from J, with 7 bases between.

The CDR3 spells CSALLAGPTDTQYF. Written as DNA, the CDR3 is TGCAGTGCGCTCCTAGCGGGACCCACAGATACGCAGTATTTT. The chain has TRBV20-1 and TRBJ2-3, with TRBD2 matching over 9 bases. From germline, CDR1 is DFQATT and CDR2 SNEGSKA (reference sequence). Trimming removed 6 bases from V and 2 bases from J; junction bases left unmatched: 6. This CDR3 has 14 amino acids.

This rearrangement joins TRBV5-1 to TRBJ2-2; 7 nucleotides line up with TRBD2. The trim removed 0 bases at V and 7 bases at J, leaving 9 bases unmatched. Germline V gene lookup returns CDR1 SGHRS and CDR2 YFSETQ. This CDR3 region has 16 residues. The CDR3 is CASSLEGLDWNGELFF. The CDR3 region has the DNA TGCGCCAGCAGCTTGGAAGGACTAGACTGGAACGGGGAGCTGTTTTTT.

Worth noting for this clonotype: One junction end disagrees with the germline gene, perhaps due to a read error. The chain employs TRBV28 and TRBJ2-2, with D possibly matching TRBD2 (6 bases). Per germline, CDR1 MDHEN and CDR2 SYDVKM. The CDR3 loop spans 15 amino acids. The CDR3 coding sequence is TGCGCCAGCAGTTTGGCGGGATTGGACACCGGGGAGCTGTTTTTT. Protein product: CASSLAGLDTGELFF.

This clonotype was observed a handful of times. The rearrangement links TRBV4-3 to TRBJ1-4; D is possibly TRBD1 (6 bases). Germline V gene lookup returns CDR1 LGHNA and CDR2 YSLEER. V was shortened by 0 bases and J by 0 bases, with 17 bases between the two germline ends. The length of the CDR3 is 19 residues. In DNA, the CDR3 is TGCGCCAGCAGCCAAGATGAATCAGGGGCCCTTGCAACTAATGAAAAACTGTTTTTT. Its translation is CASSQDESGALATNEKLFF.

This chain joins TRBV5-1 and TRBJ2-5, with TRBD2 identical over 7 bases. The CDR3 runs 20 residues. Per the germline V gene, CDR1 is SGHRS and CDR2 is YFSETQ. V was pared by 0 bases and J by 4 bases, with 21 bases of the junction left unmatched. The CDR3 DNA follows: TGCGCCAGCAGCTTGGACCCGGTGGGAGCGGGACCGTTAACGGGAGAGACCCAGTACTTC. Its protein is CASSLDPVGAGPLTGETQYF.

DNA for the CDR3: TGCGCCAGCAGCCAAGAGTTGACAGGGGGCCCCTACGAGCAGTACTTC. Amino acid sequence: CASSQELTGGPYEQYF. The gene calls are TRBV4-3 and TRBJ2-7, with 10 positions matching TRBD1. The CDR3 covers 16 residues. Per germline, CDR1 LGHNA and CDR2 YSLEER. The trim removed 0 bases at V and 2 bases at J, leaving 4 bases unmatched.

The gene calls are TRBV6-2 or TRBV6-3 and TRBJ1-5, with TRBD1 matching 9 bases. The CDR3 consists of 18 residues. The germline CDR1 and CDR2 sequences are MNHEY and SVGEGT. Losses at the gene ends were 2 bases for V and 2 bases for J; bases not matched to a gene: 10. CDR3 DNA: TGTGCCAGCAGTTACCGAATACAGGGGGCCTATGGCAATCAGCCCCAGCATTTT. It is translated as CASSYRIQGAYGNQPQHF.

CDR3 coding DNA: TGTGCCAGCAGTTTGGGGACAGGGGGCTGGGACGAGCAGTACTTC. Amino acid sequence: CASSLGTGGWDEQYF. The rearrangement uses TRBV28 and TRBJ2-4; 12 nucleotides match TRBD1. Matching the DNA end better, TRBJ2-7 makes the J call doubtful. The CDR3 runs to 15 residues. Germline assignment: CDR1 MDHEN and CDR2 SYDVKM.

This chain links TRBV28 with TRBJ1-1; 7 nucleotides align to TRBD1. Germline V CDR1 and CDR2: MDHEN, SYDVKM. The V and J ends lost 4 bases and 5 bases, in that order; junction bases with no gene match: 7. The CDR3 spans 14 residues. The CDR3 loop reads CASSSQGGRTEAFF. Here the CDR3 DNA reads TGTGCCAGCAGTTCCCAGGGGGGTCGGACTGAAGCTTTCTTT.

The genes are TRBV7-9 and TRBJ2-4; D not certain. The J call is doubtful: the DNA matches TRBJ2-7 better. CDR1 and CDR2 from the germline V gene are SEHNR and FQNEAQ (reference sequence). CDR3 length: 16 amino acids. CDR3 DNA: TGTGCCAGCAGCTTATATGGAGTTGTGGGGAATGACGAGCAGTACTTC. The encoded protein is CASSLYGVVGNDEQYF.

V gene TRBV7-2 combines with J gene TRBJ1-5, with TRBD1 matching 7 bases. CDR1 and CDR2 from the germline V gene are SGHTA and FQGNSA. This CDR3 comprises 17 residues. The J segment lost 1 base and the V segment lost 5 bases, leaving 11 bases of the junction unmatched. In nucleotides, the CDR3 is TGTGCCAGCAGCCACACCGGAGGGGGCCTAAGCAATCAGCCCCAGCATTTT. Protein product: CASSHTGGGLSNQPQHF.

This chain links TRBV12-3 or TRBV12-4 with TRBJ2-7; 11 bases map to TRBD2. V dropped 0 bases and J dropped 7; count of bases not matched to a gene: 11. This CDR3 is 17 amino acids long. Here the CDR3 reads CASSLALLAGGPGEQYF. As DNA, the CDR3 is TGTGCCAGCAGTTTAGCCCTCTTAGCGGGAGGGCCGGGTGAGCAGTACTTC.